Below, one T cell receptor beta chain is given with its context. This clonotype was seen many times. Its antigen is currently not known. Base qualities are not provided; no much larger clone lies one nucleotide away. The TCR beta CDR3 regions were amplified from the RNA transcripts. For the first round of RT-PCR on the TCR CDR3, the HTBI primer set was used together with the Qiagen OneStep RT-PCR kit. A second multiplex PCR round built the libraries, followed by size selection and purification. Libraries were sequenced paired-end with 100 bp reads on an Illumina HiSeq2000. On the authors' methods: SOAPnuke was used to process the raw data, throwing out any read that contained adapters or uncalled bases, had a mean Phred below 15, or lacked an exact constant-primer or identifier match. High-quality paired reads were merged using COPE v1.2.5, and each unique nucleotide sequence was defined as a clonotype. MiTCR v1.1 was used to align clonotypes to the IMGT TRBV, TRBD and TRBJ reference segments. Analysis was restricted to V-J combinations with a frequency above 0.0001, which covered roughly 99% of repertoires. A TCS score was defined as the ratio between F50 (clonal expansion) and ExV (chaos), using BLOSUM62-based TCRdist between CDR3 peptides within each V-J. Welch's t-statistics and random forest reduced approximately 520 V-J features to about 13, which were used in a naive Bayes classifier (R e1071). TCRdb reprocessed the public reads (quality trimming at Q25 with fastp, clone calling with MiXCR) and kept in-frame beta chains. Records with the same CDR3 protein are collapsed into one entry carrying the most frequent genes and DNA. The V and J calls here are based on TCRdb, not the publication. This sample has 300,000 to 450,000 distinct CDR3 sequences in its table, and around 13% of those were observed once. The leading ten clones occupy approximately 11% of the sample.

Stable Graves' hyperthyroidism was defined as the absence of progression to ophthalmopathy over 18 months of follow-up. Hyperthyroidism patients were newly diagnosed, had a disease duration of under 2 months, and were aged 18 to 65 years. Any patient with an uncontrolled infection, another autoimmune disease, pregnancy or lactation was excluded. Diagnoses relied on clinical symptoms, serum thyroxine and TRAb, thyroid ultrasound and orbital computed tomography. PBMCs were isolated from approximately 10 ml of fresh peripheral blood by Ficoll-Paque density gradient centrifugation. Total RNA was extracted with Trizol reagent, and quality was checked on an Agilent 2100 Bioanalyzer. This entry is derived from a study of T cells in Graves' hyperthyroidism and ophthalmopathy (dated by TCRdb to about 2019). With regard to the full study: Peripheral blood was collected at initial diagnosis, before any treatment. Once sampling was done, hyperthyroidism patients were given methimazole at a starting dose of 30 mg daily, whereas ophthalmopathy patients were given high-dose intravenous methylprednisolone. TCR V-J signatures able to tell the groups apart were searched for in a discovery cohort of 100 or so patients, of whom roughly 42 had Graves' ophthalmopathy and roughly 58 had stable Graves' hyperthyroidism. An independent validation cohort of 18 to 20 hyperthyroidism patients and 17 patients who later progressed to ophthalmopathy tested prospective prediction of ophthalmopathy. The paper reports TCR Vbeta CDR3 sequencing of roughly 140 peripheral blood samples: around 41 ophthalmopathy, about 75 hyperthyroidism and 17 progressor patients. Thyroid tissue and blood T-cell repertoires from roughly six Graves' hyperthyroidism patients were also compared in the study. The 80 to 100 discovery patients were randomly divided into training and test sets at a 7:3 ratio. General conclusions and limits of the study: In validation, the model predicted progression to ophthalmopathy a median of around six months before onset, with over 55% sensitivity and just under 75% specificity. Most expanded thyroid clonotypes (frequency above 0.001) were also detected in blood, a finding suggesting that blood repertoires may reflect thyroid immune responses. No statistical method was used to set the sample size in advance, and investigators knew the group allocation. In cross-validation, a model built on a 13 V-J signature told ophthalmopathy apart from stable hyperthyroidism with approximately 90% sensitivity and roughly 81% specificity, and in testing the same model reached 80%/75%.

Taken from cysteine to phenylalanine, the CDR3 has 13 residues. Only CDR3 DNA is held: 39 bases, read in frame from base 1. From a lookup of the germline V gene, CDR1 and CDR2 are SNHLY and FYNNEI. Trimming removed 4 bases from V and 3 bases from J, leaving 9 bases between the germline ends. This sequence was found in a woman aged 55-69 years with Graves' hyperthyroidism. Sequencing was carried out using blood. This sequence uses TRBV2 and TRBJ2-5, with no D gene named confidently. The DNA reads TGTGCCAGCAGTGCGCGGCCGAAAGAGACCCAGTACTTC. It codes for CASSARPKETQYF.